These 14 T cell receptor beta chains originate from one sample sequenced in a study of CD8 T cell repertoires and HIV-1 epitope variants. These TCRs' antigens remain unknown. Profiled with immunoSEQ multiplex PCR; TCRdb holds only in-frame clones, not every one. The sample includes around 4,600 clones, 60% to 65% of them seen just once. Sample: cultured CD8+ T cells derived from PBMCs. The receptor set was obtained from a male donor with HIV.

The table lists this clone with a few counts. The genes are TRBV4-1 and TRBJ1-2; 8 nucleotides match TRBD1. Trimming cost V 0 bases and J 4 bases; bases outside gene matches: 10. The CDR3 totals 17 residues. Looked up from germline, CDR1 is MGHRA and CDR2 is YSYEKL. The CDR3 region has the DNA TGCGCCAGCAGCCAAGATCCGCAGGGGGCGCAAAGCTATGGCTACACCTTC. It specifies CASSQDPQGAQSYGYTF.

The chain combines TRBV6-5 with TRBJ2-5; D remains unclear. CDR1 and CDR2 from the germline V gene are MNHEY and SVGAGI. Trimming cost V 3 bases and J 5 bases, with 13 bases left between them. This CDR3 is 14 amino acids long. The CDR3 reads CASSYQAGWETQYF. The DNA for the CDR3 is TGTGCCAGCAGTTATCAGGCAGGCTGGGAGACCCAGTACTTC.

The chain has TRBV7-9 and TRBJ2-1; 14 bases map to TRBD2. The V and J ends lost 5 bases and 2 bases, in that order; junction bases with no gene match: 8. The CDR3 has 18 residues. Germline values: CDR1 SEHNR, CDR2 FQNEAQ (reference sequence). DNA of the CDR3: TGTGCCAGCAGCCCGACTCTGGGACTAGCGGGGGCCTACAATGAGCAGTTCTTC. Translation: CASSPTLGLAGAYNEQFF. The entire variable domain, with the rest obtained from reference TRBV7-9 and TRBJ2-1, is as follows: DTGVSQNPRHKITKRGQNVTFRCDPISEHNRLYWYRQTLGQGPEFLTYFQNEAQLEKSRLLSDRFSAERPKGSFSTLEIQRTEQGDSAMYLCASSPTLGLAGAYNEQFFGPGTRLTVL.

The chain carries TRBV5-6 and TRBJ2-1; D remains unclear. The CDR3 is 12 residues long. Germline values: CDR1 SGHDT, CDR2 YYEEEE. V was cut by 3 bases and J by 11 bases, with 12 bases left in between. DNA of the CDR3: TGTGCCAGCAGCTCTATCCAAAATCAGCAGTTCTTC. It yields the protein CASSSIQNQQFF.

This chain links TRBV4-3 with TRBJ1-1, with no clear D. The V and J ends lost 0 bases and 2 bases respectively, with 13 bases between them. Germline V CDR1 and CDR2: LGHNA, YSLEER. The CDR3 totals 16 residues. This CDR3 is CASSQEVGMENTEAFF. The CDR3 DNA reads TGCGCCAGCAGCCAAGAGGTGGGAATGGAAAACACTGAAGCTTTCTTT.

The genes are TRBV6-1 and TRBJ2-7; D not certain. The germline CDR1 and CDR2 sequences are MNHNS and SASEGT. The CDR3 is 13 residues long. V gave up 4 bases and J gave up 3 bases, with 10 bases separating them. The CDR3 loop reads CASSVRYLYEQYF. The CDR3 DNA reads TGTGCCAGCAGTGTACGGTACCTCTACGAGCAGTACTTC.

The chain recombines TRBV19 with TRBJ1-5, with D perhaps matching TRBD1 (6 bases). CDR3 length: 15 residues. Germline V gene data show CDR1 as LNHDA and CDR2 as SQIVND (reference sequence). V was pared by 6 bases and J by 2 bases, with 14 bases between. The CDR3 region is CASSPRRGGNQPQHF. CDR3 bases: TGTGCCAGTAGCCCTAGGAGGGGGGGCAATCAGCCCCAGCATTTT.

This clone has just a few counts. The V gene is TRBV6-1, the J gene TRBJ2-7; possible D gene TRBD1, 5 bases. CDR1 MNHNS and CDR2 SASEGT come from the germline V gene. CDR3 size: 14 residues. The V end lost 3 bases, the J end lost 0 bases, and 9 bases lay between the germline ends. CDR3 in amino acids: CASSDQGSSYEQYF. CDR3 in DNA: TGTGCCAGCAGTGATCAGGGAAGCTCCTACGAGCAGTACTTC.

The rearrangement links TRBV9 to TRBJ2-7; the match to TRBD2 covers 8 bases. Germline CDR1 and CDR2: SGDLS and YYNGEE. V was clipped by 2 bases and J by 2 bases; unmatched bases: 9. The CDR3 runs to 16 residues. Here the CDR3 reads CASSVLLAGTTYEQYF. The CDR3 nucleotides read TGTGCCAGCAGCGTGCTATTAGCGGGAACTACCTACGAGCAGTACTTC.

In nucleotides, the CDR3 is TGTGCCAGCAGCCATCCCCGGATGAACACTGAAGCTTTCTTT. It is translated as CASSHPRMNTEAFF. V usage is TRBV27 and J usage is TRBJ1-1; D not certain. Germline-derived CDR1 and CDR2 are MNHEY and SMNVEV (reference sequence). Trimming left V 6 bases short and J 0 bases short, with 11 bases between. The CDR3 sequence is 14 residues long.

The rearrangement links TRBV5-8 to TRBJ1-3, with D possibly being TRBD1 (5 bases). The CDR3 loop spans 15 amino acids. Trimming cost V 2 bases and J 2 bases, with 11 bases left between them. The germline gives CDR1 SGHTS, CDR2 YDEGEE. CDR3 amino acids: CASSFGRDPGNTIYF. Written as DNA, the CDR3 is TGTGCCAGCAGCTTCGGACGGGACCCTGGAAACACCATATATTTT.

This chain links TRBV4-2 with TRBJ2-7; 11 bases map to TRBD1. V was clipped by 0 bases and J by 5 bases; unmatched bases: 6. The V gene's germline CDR1 is LGHNA and CDR2 YNFKEQ. The CDR3 spans 16 residues. CDR3 sequence reads: CASSQDGDRGINEQYF. The CDR3 coding sequence is TGTGCCAGCAGCCAAGACGGGGACAGGGGGATCAACGAGCAGTACTTC.

The chain carries TRBV6-5 and TRBJ2-5, with 8 bases that match TRBD1. Germline-derived CDR1 and CDR2 are MNHEY and SVGAGI. The CDR3 extends over 15 amino acids. Trimming took 6 bases from V and 2 from J; bases not matched to a gene: 8. The DNA of the CDR3 is TGTGCCAGCAGCCCAACGGGACAGGTACAAGAGACCCAGTACTTC. Its translation: CASSPTGQVQETQYF.

The chain links TRBV5-8 to TRBJ2-7; D not resolved. Germline V lookup: CDR1 SGHTS, CDR2 YDEGEE. The CDR3 spans 15 residues. The V and J ends lost 5 bases and 0 bases respectively, with 15 bases between them. CDR3 residues: CASSSQSPSSYEQYF. The CDR3, as DNA: TGTGCCAGCAGTTCACAGAGCCCCAGCTCCTACGAGCAGTACTTC. Complete variable domain (other parts from reference TRBV5-8 and TRBJ2-7): EAGVTQSPTHLIKTRGQQATLRCSPISGHTSVYWYQQALGLGLQFLLWYDEGEERNRGNFPPRFSGRQFPNYSSELNVNALELEDSALYLCASSSQSPSSYEQYFGPGTRLTVT.